This T cell receptor beta chain came from a study of blood T cell repertoires in COVID-19. Study context: Sites in the United States, Italy and Spain provided acute and convalescent COVID-19 samples.

The repertoire was sequenced with immunoSEQ multiplex PCR; TCRdb's copy has only in-frame clones and lacks some. This repertoire shows 140,000 or so clones, around 84% found once; its top ten account for around 5%. The sequenced sample consisted of peripheral blood. The source is a human donor in a cohort sampled during active COVID-19.

Here the CDR3 reads CASSSVSGGPGNEQFF. For the CDR3, the DNA is TGTGCCAGCAGTTCCGTGTCGGGGGGGCCGGGTAATGAGCAGTTCTTC. The genes are TRBV28 and TRBJ2-1, with 8 bases identical to TRBD2. The CDR3 contains 16 residues. CDR1 MDHEN and CDR2 SYDVKM come from the germline V gene. The ends lost 4 bases at V and 7 bases at J; junction bases unmatched: 12. The entire variable domain, with the rest obtained from reference TRBV28 and TRBJ2-1, is as follows: DVKVTQSSRYLVKRTGEKVFLECVQDMDHENMFWYRQDPGLGLRLIYFSYDVKMKEKGDIPEGYSVSREKKERFSLILESASTNQTSMYLCASSSVSGGPGNEQFFGPGTRLTVL.